The 24 T cell receptor beta chains given below trace back to one sample, sequenced in a study of blood T cells in healthy people across ages. PCR was performed a second time for roughly 7 to 11 cycles using a sample-barcoded 5' primer and a J-beta primer mix. MiXCR, applied by TCRdb to the 5' RACE reads, yields one record per CDR3 protein. The table shows hundreds of thousands of distinct CDR3 sequences, with approximately 40% occurring only once. The sample consisted of blood. The receptors shown here come from a man aged 80 or over in good health.

This clonotype showed up many times. The chain has TRBV6-2 or TRBV6-3 and TRBJ2-7; D remains ambiguous. Trimming took off 5 bases at V and 6 bases at J, with 11 bases between the two ends. This CDR3 comprises 12 residues. The V gene's germline CDR1 is MNHEY and CDR2 SVGEGT. CDR3 residues: CASSLQRSEQYF. CDR3 DNA sequence: TGTGCCAGCAGTCTCCAGCGTAGCGAGCAGTACTTC.

This rearrangement joins TRBV10-3 to TRBJ2-2; TRBD1 agrees at 7 bases. V shed 8 bases and J 2 bases; nucleotides not matched to a gene: 5. The germline gives CDR1 ENHRY, CDR2 SYGVKD. The CDR3 is 14 residues long. The CDR3 spells CAIEDRVNTGELFF. CDR3 coding DNA: TGTGCCATCGAAGACAGGGTAAACACCGGGGAGCTGTTTTTT.

The chain carries TRBV28 and TRBJ2-5; 10 positions match TRBD2. Germline V CDR1 and CDR2: MDHEN, SYDVKM. CDR3 length: 16 amino acids. J lost 4 bases, V lost 5 bases, and 10 bases had no gene match. CDR3 coding DNA: TGTGCCAGCAGTCCACAAGCGGGACTAGCGATAGAGACCCAGTACTTC. Amino acids: CASSPQAGLAIETQYF.

Ten or more counts support this clonotype. The genes are TRBV3-1 and TRBJ2-5, with 8 bases identical to TRBD2. Germline assignment: CDR1 LGHDT and CDR2 YNNKEL (reference sequence). J lost 5 bases, V lost 1 base, and 3 bases had no gene match. CDR3 length: 14 amino acids. CDR3 sequence (DNA): TGTGCCAGCAGCCAAGTAGCGGGGCTGGAGACCCAGTACTTC. Its translation is CASSQVAGLETQYF.

V and J are TRBV4-3 and TRBJ2-7, with D unresolved. CDR1 and CDR2 (germline): LGHNA, YSLEER. V dropped 0 bases and J dropped 2 bases, with 8 bases sitting between them. The CDR3 is 14 amino acids. The CDR3: CASSQEVTAYEQYF. Here the CDR3 DNA reads TGCGCCAGCAGCCAAGAGGTCACAGCCTACGAGCAGTACTTC.

This clonotype showed up just a few times. This chain's CDR3 is CASSLVQIGYLSDDEQFF. CDR3 nucleotides: TGTGCCAGCAGCTTGGTACAGATCGGGTACCTTTCGGACGATGAGCAGTTCTTC. This chain links TRBV5-6 with TRBJ2-1, with no clear D. Trimming took 0 bases from V and 8 from J, leaving 24 bases between them. CDR1 SGHDT and CDR2 YYEEEE come from the germline V gene. This CDR3 is 18 amino acids long. The full variable domain, with the rest looked up from reference TRBV5-6 and TRBJ2-1, is DAGVTQSPTHLIKTRGQQVTLRCSPKSGHDTVSWYQQALGQGPQFIFQYYEEEERQRGNFPDRFSGHQFPNYSSELNVNALLLGDSALYLCASSLVQIGYLSDDEQFFGPGTRLTVL.

V usage is TRBV14 and J usage is TRBJ2-7; D unclear. This CDR3 has 15 amino acids. In germline, CDR1 is SGHDN, CDR2 FVKESK. V was pared by 0 bases and J by 5 bases, with 14 bases between. The CDR3 is CASSQDGPRQDEQYF. For the CDR3, the DNA is TGTGCCAGCAGCCAAGATGGGCCTAGGCAAGACGAGCAGTACTTC.

This clonotype appeared a few times. This rearrangement joins TRBV7-6 to TRBJ2-3; D is possibly TRBD2 (6 bases). With 4 bases removed from V and 5 bases from J, the gap between germline ends came to 22 bases. This CDR3 region has 17 residues. CDR1 is SGHVS and CDR2 is FNYEAQ in the germline V gene. The chain's CDR3 is CASSYQRRRGPQDTQYF. The CDR3 DNA reads TGTGCCAGCAGCTACCAACGCCGGCGGGGACCACAAGATACGCAGTATTTT. Using reference TRBV7-6 and TRBJ2-3 for the parts outside the CDR3, the full variable domain is GAGVSQSPRYKVTKRGQDVALRCDPISGHVSLYWYRQALGQGPEFLTYFNYEAQQDKSGLPNDRFSAERPEGSISTLTIQRTEQRDSAMYRCASSYQRRRGPQDTQYFGPGTRLTVL.

To note about this clonotype: Germline is not matched at one junction end, which may reflect a read error. This chain joins TRBV7-8 and TRBJ2-5; tentative D call: TRBD2 (6 bases). This CDR3 is built from 14 residues. Germline V gene lookup returns CDR1 SGHVS and CDR2 FQNEAQ. CDR3 residues: CASGLGDFRETQYF. As DNA, the CDR3 is TGTGCCAGCGGCTTAGGGGACTTTCGAGAGACCCAGTACTTC. The full variable domain, its missing parts supplied by reference TRBV7-8 and TRBJ2-5, is GAGVSQSPRYKVAKRGQDVALRCDPISGHVSLFWYQQALGQGPEFLTYFQNEAQLDKSGLPSDRFFAERPEGSVSTLKIQRTQQEDSAVYLCASGLGDFRETQYFGPGTRLLVL.

The chain carries TRBV6-2 or TRBV6-3 and TRBJ2-1, with unresolved D. Trimming left V 5 bases short and J 8 bases short, with 13 bases between. CDR1 is MNHEY, CDR2 SVGEGT, per germline. CDR3 size: 13 residues. The DNA for the CDR3 is TGTGCCAGCAGTCTCCGTAGAGTATATGAGCAGTTCTTC. Protein: CASSLRRVYEQFF.

This chain joins TRBV6-1 and TRBJ1-2; 9 bases align to TRBD1. The CDR3 totals 15 residues. V was clipped by 6 bases and J by 1 base; unmatched bases: 6. Per germline, CDR1 MNHNS and CDR2 SASEGT. CDR3 protein: CASRPGQGVNYGYTF. The CDR3 DNA sequence: TGTGCCAGCAGACCGGGACAGGGAGTTAACTATGGCTACACCTTC.

This clonotype was picked up a small number of times. This rearrangement joins TRBV6-5 to TRBJ1-6; 7 bases match TRBD1. Germline V gives CDR1 MNHEY, CDR2 SVGAGI. V shed 5 bases and J 8 bases; nucleotides not matched to a gene: 3. The CDR3 is made up of 13 amino acids. CDR3 amino acids: CASSQGGYSPLHF. CDR3 DNA sequence: TGTGCCAGCAGTCAGGGGGGATATTCACCCCTCCACTTT.

The gene calls are TRBV10-1 and TRBJ2-3, with 9 bases lining up with TRBD2. Germline V CDR1 and CDR2: WNHNN, SYGVQD (reference sequence). The V segment lost 4 bases and the J segment 4 bases; nucleotides outside the gene matches: 6. The CDR3 length is 15 residues. As DNA, the CDR3 is TGCGCCAGCAGTGCCGCGGGGGGGCCATCAGATACGCAGTATTTT. Its translation is CASSAAGGPSDTQYF.

This chain links TRBV6-2 or TRBV6-3 with TRBJ2-4; 8 bases agree with TRBD2. The CDR3 totals 17 residues. After removal of 4 bases from V and 1 base from J, the junction contained 9 bases not matched to a gene. Germline values: CDR1 MNHEY, CDR2 SVGEGT. The CDR3 spells CASSSPHQRGAKNIQYF. The CDR3 nucleotides are TGTGCCAGCAGTTCACCTCACCAGCGGGGGGCCAAAAACATTCAGTACTTC.

The chain carries TRBV4-2 and TRBJ2-1; unclear D gene. There are 15 residues in the CDR3. Germline CDR1 reads LGHNA; CDR2 reads YNFKEQ. V was trimmed by 1 base and J by 6 bases, leaving 13 bases between them. This chain's CDR3 is CASSQGRPAGNEQFF. CDR3 bases: TGTGCCAGCAGCCAAGGGCGCCCGGCCGGCAATGAGCAGTTCTTC.

This clonotype was seen repeatedly, ten times or more. V and J are TRBV4-3 and TRBJ1-2, with TRBD1 identical over 7 bases. The CDR3 contains 14 residues. Unmatched junction bases numbered 3, after V lost 1 base and J lost 4 bases. Germline CDR1 LGHNA, CDR2 YSLEER. The CDR3 here is CASSQAGQTYGYTF. CDR3 coding DNA: TGCGCCAGCAGCCAAGCGGGACAGACCTATGGCTACACCTTC.

The J gene is TRBJ2-5, the V gene TRBV5-1; 9 nucleotides line up with TRBD1. This CDR3 has 15 amino acids. J was trimmed by 4 bases and V by 0 bases; bases with no gene match: 4. In germline, CDR1 is SGHRS, CDR2 YFSETQ. CDR3 DNA: TGCGCCAGCAGCTTGGGGGGACAGGGAAGAGAGACCCAGTACTTC. Translated, it gives CASSLGGQGRETQYF.

This clonotype was observed once. Compared with germline, one end of the junction differs, possibly owing to a read error. V gene TRBV7-9 combines with J gene TRBJ2-6; D unclear. The CDR3 length is 18 residues. From germline, CDR1 is SEHNR and CDR2 FQNEAQ (reference sequence). The CDR3 spells CASSSYSGSLSGANVLTF. The CDR3 DNA follows: TGTGCCAGTAGCTCCTATTCCGGGTCCCTCTCTGGGGCCAACGTCCTGACTTTC.

This clonotype has at least ten counts. The chain uses TRBV29-1 and TRBJ2-3; 7 bases are shared with TRBD1. Trimming cost V 4 bases and J 0 bases; bases outside gene matches: 10. Germline values: CDR1 SQVTM, CDR2 ANQGSEA. The length of the CDR3 is 16 residues. The CDR3 spells CSVVPADRASTDTQYF. For the CDR3, the DNA is TGCAGCGTTGTACCAGCTGACAGGGCGAGCACAGATACGCAGTATTTT.

Details on this clonotype: Mismatch with germline at one junction end may stem from a read error. The V call is TRBV20-1, the J call TRBJ2-1; TRBD2 agrees at 7 bases. The CDR3 spans 16 residues. Germline V CDR1 and CDR2: DFQATT, SNEGSKA (reference sequence). The CDR3 protein is CGARLAGASSYNEQFF. CDR3 coding DNA: TGCGGTGCTAGATTAGCGGGCGCGAGCTCCTACAATGAGCAGTTCTTC.

This clonotype was detected a few times. The chain uses TRBV12-3 or TRBV12-4 and TRBJ1-3; tentative D call: TRBD1 (5 bases). The CDR3 consists of 14 residues. Trimming pared 3 bases from V and 4 bases from J, leaving 10 bases between. The CDR3 region has the DNA TGTGCCAGCAGTTTTGGGCAGGGAGGAAACACCATATATTTT. This sequence encodes CASSFGQGGNTIYF.

The chain uses TRBV7-2 and TRBJ1-6, with a tentative D call TRBD1 (5 bases). Germline-derived CDR1 and CDR2 are SGHTA and FQGNSA. Trimming left V 2 bases short and J 7 bases short, with 12 bases between. CDR3 size: 15 residues. As DNA, the CDR3 is TGTGCCAGCAGCTTATCAGGGCCGGGGAATTCACCCCTCCACTTT. Amino acid sequence: CASSLSGPGNSPLHF.

V and J are TRBV6-2 or TRBV6-3 and TRBJ2-4, with D uncertain. The DNA end is a closer match to TRBJ2-7, so the J assignment may be wrong. The length of the CDR3 is 11 residues. Germline V gene lookup returns CDR1 MNHEY and CDR2 SVGEGT. CDR3 bases: TGTGCCAGCAGGATAACGTACGAGCAGTACTTC. It codes for CASRITYEQYF.

This clonotype came up a few times. The chain employs TRBV4-1 and TRBJ1-1, with 9 nucleotides matching TRBD1. From germline, CDR1 is MGHRA and CDR2 YSYEKL. The CDR3 is 15 residues long. V was clipped by 3 bases and J by 1 base; unmatched bases: 3. CDR3 coding DNA: TGCGCCAGCAGCCACGGGACAGGGAGGAACACTGAAGCTTTCTTT. Its protein product is CASSHGTGRNTEAFF.